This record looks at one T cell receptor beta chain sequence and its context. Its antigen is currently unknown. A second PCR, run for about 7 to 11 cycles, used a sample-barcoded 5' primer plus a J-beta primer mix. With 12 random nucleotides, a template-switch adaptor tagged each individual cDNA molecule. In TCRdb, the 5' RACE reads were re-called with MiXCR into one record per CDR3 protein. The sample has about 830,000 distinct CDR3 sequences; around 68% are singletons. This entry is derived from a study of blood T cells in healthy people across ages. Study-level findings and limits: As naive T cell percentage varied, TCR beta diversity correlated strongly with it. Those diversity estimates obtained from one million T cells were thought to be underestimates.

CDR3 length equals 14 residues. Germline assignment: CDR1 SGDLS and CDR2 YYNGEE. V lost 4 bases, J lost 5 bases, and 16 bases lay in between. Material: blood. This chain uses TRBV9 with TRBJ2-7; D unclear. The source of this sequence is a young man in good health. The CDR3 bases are TGTGCCAGCAGCACCCAGAGTTCCCCTGACGAGCAGTACTTC. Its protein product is CASSTQSSPDEQYF.